The rows below give T cell receptor beta chains drawn from one sample of a study of early T cells in non-severe SARS-CoV-2 infection. A single record per CDR3 protein comes from TCRdb applying MiXCR to the 5' RACE reads. Of 55,000 to 85,000 distinct CDR3 sequences listed, about 9.1% are singletons. Specimen: whole blood, collected at baseline. These receptors originate from an adult who was a healthcare worker with PCR-confirmed SARS-CoV-2 infection or an uninfected control (not recorded which). CDR3s include the opening cysteine and the closing phenylalanine or tryptophan. D genes are given only for firm matches. Rows may omit the clone size; those that give it use once, few, many or a size class.

d_call	j_call	clone_size	v_call	cdr3_aa	cdr3_nt
TRBD1	TRBJ1-5	NA	TRBV7-6	CASSAGQFLSNQPQHF	TGTGCCAGCAGCGCGGGACAGTTTTTGAGCAATCAGCCCCAGCATTTT
TRBD2	TRBJ2-1	few	TRBV7-2	CASSRDGGSSYNEQFF	TGTGCCAGCAGCCGGGACGGCGGGAGTTCCTACAATGAGCAGTTCTTC
TRBD1	TRBJ1-5	many	TRBV29-1	CSVERGQEDDSNQPQHF	TGCAGCGTCGAGCGGGGACAGGAGGATGATAGCAATCAGCCCCAGCATTTT
NA	TRBJ1-3	NA	TRBV4-1	CASSQERARTGNTIYF	TGCGCCAGCAGCCAAGAGCGGGCACGGACTGGAAACACCATATATTTT
NA	TRBJ2-1	few	TRBV27	CASSLGTNSYNEQFF	TGTGCCAGCAGTTTAGGAACTAACTCCTACAATGAGCAGTTCTTC
NA	TRBJ2-1	few	TRBV25-1	CASSLDEQFF	TGTGCCAGCAGTCTGGATGAGCAGTTCTTC
TRBD1	TRBJ1-1	NA	TRBV29-1	CSDRQGVGAFF	TGCAGCGATCGACAGGGCGTTGGAGCTTTCTTT
NA	TRBJ2-7	many	TRBV5-1	CASSSGGGLTYEQYF	TGCGCCAGCAGTTCCGGAGGGGGCTTAACCTACGAGCAGTACTTC
NA	TRBJ1-5	NA	TRBV6-2/TRBV6-3	CASTIDGRPNQPQHF	TGTGCCAGCACCATAGACGGACGACCCAATCAGCCCCAGCATTTT
NA	TRBJ2-1	NA	TRBV6-5	CASSYTSRDREQFF	TGTGCCAGCAGTTACACCTCCCGAGACAGGGAGCAGTTCTTC
NA	TRBJ1-6	few	TRBV12-3/TRBV12-4	CASSLVPGSNSPLHF	TGTGCCAGCAGTTTAGTTCCAGGTTCGAATTCACCCCTCCACTTT
TRBD2	TRBJ2-5	many	TRBV6-6	CASSYRPKTSGTLETQYF	TGTGCCAGCAGTTACCGGCCGAAGACTAGCGGGACTCTGGAGACCCAGTACTTC
TRBD2	TRBJ2-3	few	TRBV20-1	CSARRGAGGKTDMQYF	TGCAGTGCTAGACGCGGGGCGGGAGGGAAGACAGATATGCAGTATTTT
NA	TRBJ1-4	many	TRBV7-2	CASSPYSRWEKLFF	TGTGCCAGCAGCCCATACTCCAGATGGGAAAAACTGTTTTTT
TRBD1	TRBJ1-6	few	TRBV12-3/TRBV12-4	CASRPGTANSPLHF	TGTGCCAGCAGACCCGGGACAGCTAATTCACCCCTCCACTTT
NA	TRBJ1-2	few	TRBV6-1	CASSDGGPVDGYTF	TGTGCCAGCAGTGATGGTGGCCCCGTGGATGGCTACACCTTC
TRBD1	TRBJ2-7	few	TRBV6-2/TRBV6-3	CASSRDSGLGEQYF	TGTGCCAGCAGCCGGGACAGCGGATTAGGCGAGCAGTACTTC
NA	TRBJ2-3	many	TRBV28	CASRSQDGSTDTQYF	TGTGCCAGCAGATCCCAGGACGGGAGCACAGATACGCAGTATTTT
NA	TRBJ2-1	NA	TRBV6-4	CASARDNSYNEQFF	TGTGCCAGCGCCCGGGACAATTCCTACAATGAGCAGTTCTTC
NA	TRBJ2-2	many	TRBV6-5	CASSRTPGELFF	TGTGCCAGCAGTCGGACACCCGGGGAGCTGTTTTTT
NA	TRBJ2-7	many	TRBV11-2	CASSSGFYEQYF	TGTGCCAGCAGCTCAGGGTTTTACGAGCAGTACTTC
TRBD1	TRBJ1-2	many	TRBV5-5	CASSLHPGQGGYGYTF	TGTGCCAGCAGCTTACACCCGGGACAGGGGGGCTATGGCTACACCTTC
TRBD2	TRBJ2-3	many	TRBV30	CAWSVLAGGPDTQYF	TGTGCCTGGAGTGTCTTAGCGGGAGGGCCGGATACGCAGTATTTT
TRBD2	TRBJ2-1	many	TRBV6-5	CASSYLREGRGEQFF	TGTGCCAGCAGTTACCTGCGGGAGGGCCGCGGTGAGCAGTTCTTC
NA	TRBJ2-7	NA	TRBV12-3/TRBV12-4	CASSFIGDEQYF	TGTGCCAGCAGTTTTATAGGGGACGAGCAGTACTTC
TRBD2	TRBJ2-5	few	TRBV12-3/TRBV12-4	CASSLGGRDPKETQYF	TGTGCCAGCAGTTTAGGCGGGAGGGACCCTAAAGAGACCCAGTACTTC